This T cell receptor (beta chain) was documented in a study of CD8 T cells in ankylosing spondylitis. Many counts were recorded for this clonotype. Its matching antigen is unknown. V lost 3 bases, J lost 0 bases, and 9 bases lay in between. Germline values: CDR1 SNHLY, CDR2 FYNNEI. This CDR3 contains 15 residues. From the 5' RACE reads, TCRdb called clonotypes with MiXCR, one entry per CDR3 protein. The sample has 500,000 to 650,000 distinct CDR3 sequences, approximately 5% seen once. Study results and caveats: What appeared characteristic of ankylosing spondylitis blood was a TCR beta motif of eight highly homologous variants. Previously reported in reactive arthritis synovial fluid and blood were some of the motif variants.

The chain combines TRBV2 with TRBJ1-5; D is unresolved. This sequence was found in a male donor with ankylosing spondylitis. Sequencing input: blood, either unsorted or a sorted T cell fraction (not recorded which). The CDR3 DNA reads TGTGCCAGCAGTGAGGGAGGTTATAGCAATCAGCCCCAGCATTTT. Protein product: CASSEGGYSNQPQHF.